The 16 T cell receptor beta chains below come from one sample, sequenced in a study of T-cell memory formation after mild COVID-19. From the 5' RACE reads, TCRdb called clonotypes with MiXCR, one entry per CDR3 protein. In the table there are some 48,000 distinct CDR3 sequences, 9.5% to 15% of which are singletons. Sequencing was carried out using PBMCs or a T cell subset sorted from them (not recorded which). These receptors were obtained from a man between 18 and 29 years old who had mild COVID-19 (a few samples of this study predate the infection). Cell type and time point are not known.

This chain joins TRBV6-2 or TRBV6-3 and TRBJ2-7; TRBD1 matches 10 bases. There are 14 residues in the CDR3. Losses at the gene ends were 8 bases for V and 5 bases for J; bases not matched to a gene: 9. The germline V gene encodes CDR1 MNHEY and CDR2 SVGEGT. For the CDR3, the DNA is TGTGCCAGCGCGACAGGGGGCTTGGGGAACGAGCAGTACGTC. Translation gives CASATGGLGNEQYV.

CDR3 protein: CATRRGPSSSYEQYV. CDR3 nucleotide sequence: TGTGCCACCAGGAGGGGACCCTCGAGCTCCTACGAGCAGTACGTC. The chain recombines TRBV6-2 or TRBV6-3 with TRBJ2-7; the D gene is possibly TRBD2 (6 bases). Trimming stripped 10 bases from V and 0 bases from J, with 19 bases between. The germline V gene has CDR1 MNHEY and CDR2 SVGEGT. This CDR3 has 15 residues.

This clonotype has ten or more counts. This chain links TRBV7-2 with TRBJ2-1; no clear D gene. CDR3 length equals 13 residues. Germline values: CDR1 SGHTA, CDR2 FQGNSA. The V and J ends lost 8 bases and 4 bases respectively, with 12 bases between them. CDR3 in DNA: TGTGCCAGCTCCGCCTCTCGATACAATGAGCAGTTCTTC. It codes for CASSASRYNEQFF.

The rearrangement links TRBV5-1 to TRBJ2-1, with D perhaps TRBD1 (6 bases). Trimming left V 0 bases short and J 4 bases short, with 11 bases between. Germline V gene sequence: CDR1 SGHRS, CDR2 YFSETQ. CDR3 length equals 15 residues. The CDR3 coding sequence is TGCGCCAGCAGCTTGGTCAGGGGTACGTACAATGAGCAGTTCTTC. This gives the protein CASSLVRGTYNEQFF.

This clonotype has ten or more counts. The chain combines TRBV7-8 with TRBJ2-1; possible D gene TRBD1, 6 bases. V was trimmed by 8 bases and J by 5 bases, leaving 13 bases between them. This CDR3 has 13 residues. The V gene's germline CDR1 is SGHVS and CDR2 FQNEAQ. The CDR3 region is CASEVGGHNEQFF. The CDR3, as DNA: TGTGCCAGCGAGGTAGGGGGACACAATGAGCAGTTCTTC.

This clonotype was observed a few times. This chain links TRBV21-1 with TRBJ2-3; TRBD1 reflects the table's D call only, with no check against the DNA. TRBV21-1 is assigned pseudogene status. This CDR3 has 17 amino acids. The CDR3 loop reads CANFPPQLGGSTDTQYF. CDR3 coding DNA: TGTGCCAACTTTCCCCCGCAATTGGGGGGCTCCACAGATACGCAGTATTTT.

This clonotype turned up a few times. The rearrangement uses TRBV4-3 and TRBJ1-5; possibly TRBD1 for D (5 bases). The CDR3 has 16 amino acids. Per the germline V gene, CDR1 is LGHNA and CDR2 is YSLEER. Trimming pared 0 bases from V and 4 bases from J, leaving 13 bases between. The CDR3 loop is CASSQDLGVGNQPQHF. The CDR3 DNA reads TGCGCCAGCAGCCAAGACCTAGGGGTTGGGAATCAGCCCCAGCATTTT.

The chain links TRBV6-4 to TRBJ2-3, with TRBD2 identical over 8 bases. CDR1 is MRHNA, CDR2 SNTAGT, per germline. CDR3 length: 15 residues. The CDR3 here is CANALIAGFTDTQYF. CDR3 sequence (DNA): TGTGCTAACGCTCTAATAGCGGGGTTTACGGATACGCAGTATTTT.

This clonotype was recorded many times. The chain uses TRBV20-1 and TRBJ1-6; D not resolved. Trimming stripped 3 bases from V and 1 base from J, with 7 bases between. CDR1 and CDR2 from the germline V gene are DFQATT and SNEGSKA (reference sequence). This CDR3 region has 14 residues. CDR3 in amino acids: CSASKGSYNSPLHF. CDR3 DNA: TGCAGTGCTAGCAAGGGTTCCTATAATTCACCCCTCCACTTT.

This clonotype was found a few times. The V call is TRBV5-1, the J call TRBJ1-1; D is unclear. The CDR3 contains 14 residues. In germline, CDR1 is SGHRS, CDR2 YFSETQ. V gave up 1 base and J gave up 4 bases, with 11 bases separating them. The CDR3 region is CASSLRDGGTEAFF. As DNA, the CDR3 is TGCGCCAGCAGCTTGAGGGATGGAGGCACTGAAGCTTTCTTT.

This clonotype was observed a handful of times. The CDR3 protein is CSADHPGEPQHF. The DNA for the CDR3 is TGCAGTGCTGACCACCCGGGGGAGCCCCAGCATTTT. This rearrangement joins TRBV20-1 to TRBJ1-5, with TRBD1 as a possible D gene (5 bases). V shed 5 bases and J shed 8 bases, with 13 bases lying between them. Germline loops: CDR1 DFQATT, CDR2 SNEGSKA (reference sequence). The CDR3 is made up of 12 amino acids.

The chain recombines TRBV20-1 with TRBJ2-3; tentatively, D is TRBD2 (5 bases). The CDR3 totals 11 residues. The germline V gene has CDR1 DFQATT and CDR2 SNEGSKA (reference sequence). The germline V and J ends were trimmed by 5 bases and 6 bases, with 9 bases remaining between them. The CDR3 DNA is TGCAGTGCTGGACCGGGGGATACGCAGTATTTT. Translation: CSAGPGDTQYF.

This clonotype turned up a few times. The chain recombines TRBV9 with TRBJ2-1, with TRBD2 identical over 7 bases. The germline CDR1 and CDR2 sequences are SGDLS and YYNGEE. The trim removed 0 bases at V and 6 bases at J, leaving 3 bases unmatched. The CDR3 has 14 residues. The CDR3 loop reads CASSVAGGGNEQFF. The CDR3 nucleotides read TGTGCCAGCAGCGTAGCTGGCGGGGGCAATGAGCAGTTCTTC.

The J gene is TRBJ1-6, the V gene TRBV27; unclear D gene. Germline loops: CDR1 MNHEY, CDR2 SMNVEV (reference sequence). With 3 bases removed from V and 14 bases from J, the gap between germline ends came to 17 bases. The CDR3 sequence is 14 residues long. The CDR3 loop reads CASSFWQDYSTLHF. Here the CDR3 DNA reads TGTGCCAGCAGTTTTTGGCAGGACTACAGCACCCTCCACTTT.

This clonotype is medium-sized within its sample. This chain uses TRBV12-3 or TRBV12-4 with TRBJ2-3; 8 nucleotides agree with TRBD2. The CDR3 extends over 14 amino acids. J was trimmed by 5 bases and V by 4 bases; bases with no gene match: 5. The CDR3 region has the DNA TGTGCCAGCAGTTACGGGGGGGCCGGAGATACGCAGTATTTT. It codes for CASSYGGAGDTQYF.

In this sample, this clonotype turned up a few times. This chain links TRBV6-2 or TRBV6-3 with TRBJ1-5, with unresolved D. Trimming took 5 bases from V and 4 from J, leaving 9 bases between them. Germline V lookup: CDR1 MNHEY, CDR2 SVGEGT. The CDR3 contains 13 residues. CDR3 DNA: TGTGCCAGCAGTCTTCGGCCAAATCAGCCCCAGCATTTT. It encodes CASSLRPNQPQHF.